The clone carrying this T cell receptor (beta chain) was detected once. Its antigen is currently unknown. This entry comes from a study of T cell responses to AZD1222 COVID-19 vaccine. Study-wide results and caveats: After the peak T cell response, and only then, were repertoires sampled. Among AZD1222 vaccinees, only five or six were seropositive at baseline. Close to half of all spike-specific TCRs reportedly target regions of the variants that are unmutated.

Timing groups of about 4 and about 12 weeks for second doses were pooled. Using immunoSEQ multiplex PCR, the repertoire was profiled, and TCRdb retains in-frame clones only, with some absent. This table holds more than 110,000 clones, 85% to 95% found once. CDR1 is MDHEN, CDR2 SYDVKM, per germline. V was cut by 11 bases and J by 2 bases, with 13 bases left in between. The CDR3 runs to 12 residues. V is TRBV28 and J is TRBJ2-7; a possible D gene is TRBD2 (5 bases). The clonotype comes from an adult who received the AZD1222 COVID-19 vaccine. The sequences come from peripheral blood, collected 28 days after the second AZD1222 dose. CDR3 nucleotide sequence: TGTGCCTGCCGTCGGGATCCCTACGAGCAGTACTTC. Protein product: CACRRDPYEQYF.